The clone carrying this T cell receptor beta chain was seen a single time. Its antigen remains unknown. This entry is derived from a study of T cell responses to AZD1222 COVID-19 vaccine. Method: immunoSEQ multiplex PCR; TCRdb's copy keeps in-frame clones and lacks some. The table has about 180,000 clones, 94% seen once. General study results and limits: Regions 160-218 and 743-854 held dominance among vaccine-associated CD4 TCRs, which spanned spike. Among AZD1222 vaccinees, only five or six were seropositive at baseline. Clonal diversity may have been underestimated, and the donors were mostly white British, with more females than males. After the peak T cell response, and only then, were repertoires sampled.

V dropped 6 bases and J dropped 0; count of bases not matched to a gene: 5. CDR1 and CDR2 (germline): SGHVS, FQNEAQ. The CDR3 sequence is 14 residues long. The rearrangement links TRBV7-8 to TRBJ2-7; 7 bases line up with TRBD1. The sequence was collected from an adult who received the AZD1222 COVID-19 vaccine. Material: peripheral blood, obtained 28 days after the second AZD1222 dose. CDR3 nucleotide sequence: TGTGCCAGCAGTAAGGCAGGGGGCTCCTACGAGCAGTACTTC. Translating it yields CASSKAGGSYEQYF.